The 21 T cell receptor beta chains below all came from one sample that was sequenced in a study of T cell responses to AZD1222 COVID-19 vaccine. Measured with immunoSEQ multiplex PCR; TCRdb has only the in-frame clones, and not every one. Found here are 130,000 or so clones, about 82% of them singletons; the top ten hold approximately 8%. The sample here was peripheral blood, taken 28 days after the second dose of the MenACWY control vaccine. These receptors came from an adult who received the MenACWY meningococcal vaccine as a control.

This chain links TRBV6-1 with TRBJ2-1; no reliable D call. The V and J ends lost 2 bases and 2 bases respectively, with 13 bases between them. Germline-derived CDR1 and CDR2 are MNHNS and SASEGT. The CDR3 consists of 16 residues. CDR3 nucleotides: TGTGCCAGCAGTGAATCTCTGGCGGCTACCTACAATGAGCAGTTCTTC. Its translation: CASSESLAATYNEQFF.

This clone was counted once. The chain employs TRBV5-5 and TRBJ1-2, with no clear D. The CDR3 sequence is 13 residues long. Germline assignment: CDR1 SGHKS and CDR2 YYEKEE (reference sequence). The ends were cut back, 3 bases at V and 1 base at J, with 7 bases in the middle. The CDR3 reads CASSSDNNYGYTF. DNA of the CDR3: TGTGCCAGCAGCTCCGACAATAACTATGGCTACACCTTC.

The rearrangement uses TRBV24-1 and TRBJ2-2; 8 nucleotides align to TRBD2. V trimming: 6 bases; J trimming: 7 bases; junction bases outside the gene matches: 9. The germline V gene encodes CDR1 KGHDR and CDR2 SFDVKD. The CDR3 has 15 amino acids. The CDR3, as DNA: TGTGCCACCAGTCGTCGAGTAGCGGGGATCGGGGAGCTGTTTTTT. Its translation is CATSRRVAGIGELFF.

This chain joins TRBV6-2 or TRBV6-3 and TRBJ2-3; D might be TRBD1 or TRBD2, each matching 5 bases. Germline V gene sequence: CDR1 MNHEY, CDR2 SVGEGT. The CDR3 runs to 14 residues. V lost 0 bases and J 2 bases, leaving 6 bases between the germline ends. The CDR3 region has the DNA TGTGCCAGCAGTTACTCGGGGGACACAGATACGCAGTATTTT. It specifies CASSYSGDTDTQYF.

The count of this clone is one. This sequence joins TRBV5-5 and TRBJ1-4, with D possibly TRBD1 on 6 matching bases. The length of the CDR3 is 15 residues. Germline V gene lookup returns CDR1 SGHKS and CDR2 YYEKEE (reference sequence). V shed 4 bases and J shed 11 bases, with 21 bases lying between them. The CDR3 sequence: CASSLGTTGPGKLFF. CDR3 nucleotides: TGTGCCAGCAGCCTCGGGACAACAGGCCCTGGGAAACTGTTTTTT.

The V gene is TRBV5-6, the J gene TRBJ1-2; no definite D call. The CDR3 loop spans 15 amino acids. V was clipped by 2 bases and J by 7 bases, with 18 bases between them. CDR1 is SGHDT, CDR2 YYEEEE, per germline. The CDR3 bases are TGTGCCAGCAGCTTTCCCGATGGCGGATCCGGTGGCTACACCTTC. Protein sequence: CASSFPDGGSGGYTF.

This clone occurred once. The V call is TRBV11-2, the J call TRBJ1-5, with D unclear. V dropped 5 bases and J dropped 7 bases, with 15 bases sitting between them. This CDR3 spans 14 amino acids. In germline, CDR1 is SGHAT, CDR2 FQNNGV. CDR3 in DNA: TGTGCCAGCAGCCATCCCGGTCGCGAGCAGCCCCAGCATTTT. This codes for CASSHPGREQPQHF.

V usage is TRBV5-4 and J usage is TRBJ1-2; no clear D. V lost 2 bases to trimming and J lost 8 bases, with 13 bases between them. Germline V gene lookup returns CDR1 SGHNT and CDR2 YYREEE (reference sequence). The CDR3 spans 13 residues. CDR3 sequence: CASSLYGTPGYTF. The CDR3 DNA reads TGTGCCAGCAGCTTATACGGAACCCCGGGCTACACCTTC.

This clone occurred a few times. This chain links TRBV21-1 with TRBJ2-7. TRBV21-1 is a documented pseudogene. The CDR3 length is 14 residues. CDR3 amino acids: CASSKGGSSYEQYV. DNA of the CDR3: TGTGCCAGCAGCAAAGGGGGGAGCTCCTACGAGCAGTACGTC.

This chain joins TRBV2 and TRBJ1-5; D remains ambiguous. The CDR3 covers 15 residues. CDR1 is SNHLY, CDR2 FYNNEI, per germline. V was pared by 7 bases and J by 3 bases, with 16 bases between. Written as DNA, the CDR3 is TGTGCCAGCAAGGTGGAGGGAATGGTCAATCAGCCCCAGCATTTT. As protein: CASKVEGMVNQPQHF.

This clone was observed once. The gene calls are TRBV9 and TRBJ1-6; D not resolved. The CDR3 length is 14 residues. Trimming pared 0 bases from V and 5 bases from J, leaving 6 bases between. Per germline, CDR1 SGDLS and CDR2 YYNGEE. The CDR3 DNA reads TGTGCCAGCAGCGTAGCCCCCCATAATTCACCCCTCCACTTT. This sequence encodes CASSVAPHNSPLHF.

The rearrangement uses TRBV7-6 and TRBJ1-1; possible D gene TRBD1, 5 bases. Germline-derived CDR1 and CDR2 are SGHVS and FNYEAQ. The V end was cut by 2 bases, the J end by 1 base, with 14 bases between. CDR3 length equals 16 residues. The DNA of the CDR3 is TGTGCCAGCAGCTTACCCCCGGGACGGAAGAACACTGAAGCTTTCTTT. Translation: CASSLPPGRKNTEAFF.

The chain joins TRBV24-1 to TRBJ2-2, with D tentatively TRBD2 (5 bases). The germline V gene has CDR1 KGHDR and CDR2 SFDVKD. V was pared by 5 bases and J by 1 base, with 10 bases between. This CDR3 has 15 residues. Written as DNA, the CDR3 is TGTGCCACCAGTGGGAGGACGGAGAACACCGGGGAGCTGTTTTTT. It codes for CATSGRTENTGELFF.

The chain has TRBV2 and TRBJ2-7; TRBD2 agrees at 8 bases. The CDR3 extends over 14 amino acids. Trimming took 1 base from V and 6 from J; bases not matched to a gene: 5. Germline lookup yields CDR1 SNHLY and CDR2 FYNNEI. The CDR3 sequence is CASSEGGSGGEQYF. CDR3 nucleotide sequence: TGTGCCAGCAGTGAAGGGGGAAGCGGGGGCGAGCAGTACTTC.

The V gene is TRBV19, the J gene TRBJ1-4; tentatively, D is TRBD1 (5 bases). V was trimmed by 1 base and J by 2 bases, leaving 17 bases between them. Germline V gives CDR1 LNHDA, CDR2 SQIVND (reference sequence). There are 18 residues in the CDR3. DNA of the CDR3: TGTGCCAGTAGTATAGCCCTCCTGCGGGGGAGCACTAATGAAAAACTGTTTTTT. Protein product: CASSIALLRGSTNEKLFF.

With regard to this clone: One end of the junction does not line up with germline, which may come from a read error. CDR3 in DNA: TGTGCCACCAGCAGAGATCGAGCAGGGCCCTCCGACGAGCAGTACTTC. This encodes CATSRDRAGPSDEQYF. The V call is TRBV15, the J call TRBJ2-7, with a weak D call TRBD1 (5 bases). The CDR3 has 16 amino acids. Germline V CDR1 and CDR2: LNHNV, YYDKDF (reference sequence).

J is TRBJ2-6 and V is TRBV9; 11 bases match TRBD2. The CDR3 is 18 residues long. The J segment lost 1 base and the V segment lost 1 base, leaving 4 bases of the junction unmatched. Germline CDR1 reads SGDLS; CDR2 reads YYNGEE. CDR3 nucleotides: TGTGCCAGCAGCGTAAGGACTAGCGGGTTTTCTGGGGCCAACGTCCTGACTTTC. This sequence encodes CASSVRTSGFSGANVLTF.

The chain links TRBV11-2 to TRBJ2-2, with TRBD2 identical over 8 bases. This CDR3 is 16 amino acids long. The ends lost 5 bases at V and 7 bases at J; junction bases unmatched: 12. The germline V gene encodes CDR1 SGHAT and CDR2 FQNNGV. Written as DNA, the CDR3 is TGTGCCAGCAGCCTGGGGGCGGGGGGCTGGAACGGGGAGCTGTTTTTT. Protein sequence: CASSLGAGGWNGELFF.

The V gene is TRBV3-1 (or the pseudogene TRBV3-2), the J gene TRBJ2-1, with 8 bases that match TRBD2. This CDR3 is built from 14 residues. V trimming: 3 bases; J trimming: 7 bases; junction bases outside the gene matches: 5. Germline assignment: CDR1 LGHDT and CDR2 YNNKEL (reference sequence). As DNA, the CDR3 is TGTGCCAGCAGCCATACTAGCGGCTGGAATGAGCAGTTCTTC. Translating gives CASSHTSGWNEQFF.

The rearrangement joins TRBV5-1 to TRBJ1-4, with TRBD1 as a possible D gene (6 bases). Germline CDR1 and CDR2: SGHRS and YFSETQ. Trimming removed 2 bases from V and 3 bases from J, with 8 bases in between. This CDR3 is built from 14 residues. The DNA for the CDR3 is TGCGCCAGCAGCTTAACAGGGTCTAATGAAAAACTGTTTTTT. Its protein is CASSLTGSNEKLFF.

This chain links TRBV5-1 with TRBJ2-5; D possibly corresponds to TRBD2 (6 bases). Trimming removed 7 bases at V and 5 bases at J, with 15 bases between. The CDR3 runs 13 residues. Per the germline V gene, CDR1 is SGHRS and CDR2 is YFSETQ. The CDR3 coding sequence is TGCGCCAGCGTACCGGGACTGGGGGAGACCCAGTACTTC. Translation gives CASVPGLGETQYF.